A selection of T cell receptor beta chains follows, all from one sample in a study of blood T cell repertoires in COVID-19. The table came from immunoSEQ multiplex PCR; TCRdb's copy has only in-frame clones and leaves some out. Among over 200,000 clones, around 86% were seen once, and the ten largest hold 15% to 17%. The sequencing input was PBMCs or T cells enriched from blood (not recorded which). Receptors were obtained from a man between 18 and 35 years old who had recovered from COVID-19. Each CDR3 is given without its conserved first and last residue. The order of the fields is J gene, V gene, CDR3 protein.

>TRBJ1-1|TRBV19
ASSIGQLNTEAF
>TRBJ1-4|TRBV7-2
ASSSGRGTGDEKLF
>TRBJ1-3|TRBV14
ASSQRSSGNTIY
>TRBJ2-7|TRBV7-2
ASSLVAGGDYEQY
>TRBJ2-3|TRBV3-1/TRBV3-2
ASSRRGVTDTQY
>TRBJ2-7|TRBV4-1
ASSQLTGTGTGGLYEQY
>TRBJ1-1|TRBV20-1
SAMELFEAF
>TRBJ2-2|TRBV5-4
ASSLKEIEGLF
>TRBJ1-5|TRBV27
ASSLSREGNQPQH
>TRBJ1-4|TRBV7-8
ASSLSVRGTGLDEVGKLF
>TRBJ2-1|TRBV3-1/TRBV3-2
ASSHRGVAGVKDKPEQF
>TRBJ2-7|TRBV28
ASSLGGVYEQY
>TRBJ2-1|TRBV11-2
ASSWRTVEQF
>TRBJ1-2|TRBV30
AWDAGLAGYGYT
>TRBJ2-1|TRBV6-1
ASSEPLAGVYNEQF
>TRBJ1-1|TRBV5-6
ASSPGQGRGNTEAF
>TRBJ2-5|TRBV27
ASSLSTSGSAETQY
>TRBJ2-1|TRBV27
ASSLSGLSGNEQF
>TRBJ2-2|TRBV9
ASSRQGSPNTGELF
>TRBJ2-2|TRBV27
ASRNRANTGELF
>TRBJ1-4|TRBV11-2
ASSKDRVGEKLF
>TRBJ1-5|TRBV2
ASSEGTPNQPQH
>TRBJ2-2|TRBV3-1/TRBV3-2
ASSPAGNTGELF
>TRBJ2-4|TRBV10-3
AISVRGRDIQY
>TRBJ2-1|TRBV12-3/TRBV12-4
ASSFVRGWQF
>TRBJ2-1|TRBV27
ASSRGLVGEQF
>TRBJ2-3|TRBV5-6
ASSLVLAGPGTQY
>TRBJ1-4|TRBV19
ASSRRERVDEKLF
>TRBJ2-6|TRBV27
ASRRGYGANVLT
>TRBJ2-3|TRBV9
ASSTPFGTQY
>TRBJ2-1|TRBV7-2
ASSGRGLAGGNEQF
>TRBJ1-6|TRBV3-1/TRBV3-2
ASSKILGGSLH
>TRBJ1-5|TRBV15
AGGRGSSNQPQH
>TRBJ2-7|TRBV2
ASSPGLNYEQY
>TRBJ1-5|TRBV6-5
ASSRGTGPNQPQH
>TRBJ2-7|TRBV4-2
ASSQDPSNSYEQY
>TRBJ2-2|TRBV5-1
ASGLAGVLGELF
>TRBJ2-7|TRBV3-1/TRBV3-2
ASSQAGTESTEQY
>TRBJ1-4|TRBV6-5
ASSLSGQGNEKLF
>TRBJ2-2|TRBV10-1
ASSETVQGNTGELF
>TRBJ2-5|TRBV11-2
ASSLVGGQETQY
>TRBJ1-1|TRBV18
ASSPSPGQAQIDTEAF
>TRBJ2-5|TRBV29-1
SVARPRKRSYQETQY
>TRBJ1-2|TRBV20-1
SVWQGGGYT
>TRBJ2-3|TRBV7-9
ASSGTYTDTQY